Below, 25 T cell receptor beta chains from the same sample are listed, as sequenced in a study of CD8 T cells in Susac syndrome. RNA in amounts of roughly 0.45 to 1 ug was reverse transcribed with random hexamers. One entry per CDR3 protein results from TCRdb running MiXCR on the immunoSEQ multiplex PCR reads. This table has about 300,000 distinct CDR3 sequences, approximately 85% appearing once. Sequenced: CD8+ T cells from PBMCs. The receptors shown here come from a human donor with multiple sclerosis.

The V gene is TRBV25-1, the J gene TRBJ1-1; maybe TRBD1 (6 bases). V dropped 3 bases and J dropped 1 base, with 15 bases sitting between them. In germline, CDR1 is MGHDK, CDR2 SYGVNS. The CDR3 totals 16 residues. CDR3 DNA sequence: TGTGCCAGCAGTGATGGGGGGGCTGAGGGGAACACTGAAGCTTTCTTT. Its protein is CASSDGGAEGNTEAFF. The full variable domain, its missing parts supplied by reference TRBV25-1 and TRBJ1-1, is EADIYQTPRYLVIGTGKKITLECSQTMGHDKMYWYQQDPGMELHLIHYSYGVNSTEKGDLSSESTVSRIRTEHFPLTLESARPSHTSQYLCASSDGGAEGNTEAFFGQGTRLTVV.

V and J are TRBV27 and TRBJ2-1, with 9 bases matching TRBD2. V shed 3 bases, J shed 8 bases, and the junction held 11 bases outside the gene matches. The CDR3 length is 16 residues. The germline gives CDR1 MNHEY, CDR2 SMNVEV (reference sequence). The CDR3 DNA reads TGTGCCAGCAGTTTGCTAGCGGGAATTCACTTGGATGAGCAGTTCTTC. Amino acids: CASSLLAGIHLDEQFF.

V and J are TRBV19 and TRBJ2-1; D remains ambiguous. The V end was cut by 1 base, the J end by 9 bases, with 10 bases between. CDR1 and CDR2 (germline): LNHDA, SQIVND (reference sequence). The CDR3 runs to 13 residues. The CDR3 DNA reads as TGTGCCAGTAGTATAGGTGGCGTTTCTGAGCAGTTCTTC. As protein: CASSIGGVSEQFF.

This clonotype was picked up one time. The chain links TRBV28 to TRBJ1-2; a possible D gene is TRBD1 (5 bases). Trimming stripped 5 bases from V and 2 bases from J, with 12 bases between. This CDR3 comprises 14 residues. Germline loops: CDR1 MDHEN, CDR2 SYDVKM. In nucleotides, the CDR3 is TGTGCCAGCAGTGCCCGGACAAAGAACTATGGCTACACCTTC. As protein: CASSARTKNYGYTF.

The genes are TRBV7-9 and TRBJ2-5, with TRBD1 matching 9 bases. The CDR3 totals 16 residues. The ends lost 2 bases at V and 5 bases at J; junction bases unmatched: 9. The germline gives CDR1 SEHNR, CDR2 FQNEAQ (reference sequence). The CDR3 bases are TGTGCCAGCAGCTTATTGCTAACAGGGGGCGCGGAGACCCAGTACTTC. Its translation: CASSLLLTGGAETQYF.

This chain uses TRBV30 with TRBJ2-3; TRBD2 aligns across 10 bases. J gave up 5 bases and V 0 bases, and 8 bases lay outside the gene matches. CDR3 length: 16 amino acids. Germline CDR1 reads GTSNPN; CDR2 reads SVGIG (reference sequence). The CDR3 DNA sequence: TGTGCCTGGAGTGTACCAGCGGGAGGGTACAGAGATACGCAGTATTTT. Its translation: CAWSVPAGGYRDTQYF.

The table lists this clonotype with a count of one. As DNA, the CDR3 is TGTGCCAGCAGCCAAGTAATTGGCAGCTACGAGCAGTACTTC. Its protein product is CASSQVIGSYEQYF. The rearrangement joins TRBV14 to TRBJ2-7; D remains unclear. The germline gives CDR1 SGHDN, CDR2 FVKESK. The CDR3 runs 14 residues. Trimming took off 1 base at V and 3 bases at J, with 10 bases between the two ends.

This sequence joins TRBV19 and TRBJ1-3; D unclear. This CDR3 is built from 13 residues. Germline V CDR1 and CDR2: LNHDA, SQIVND (reference sequence). V was cut by 10 bases and J by 0 bases, with 10 bases left in between. In nucleotides, the CDR3 is TGTGCCACCGACCGGGACTCTGGAAACACCATATATTTT. This gives the protein CATDRDSGNTIYF.

V gene TRBV27 combines with J gene TRBJ2-6; D not resolved. This CDR3 has 16 amino acids. The germline V gene encodes CDR1 MNHEY and CDR2 SMNVEV (reference sequence). V shed 1 base and J shed 0 bases, with 7 bases lying between them. The CDR3 nucleotides are TGTGCCAGCAGTTTATTAATAGGCTCTGGGGCCAACGTCCTGACTTTC. This codes for CASSLLIGSGANVLTF.

The chain links TRBV24-1 to TRBJ2-3; the match to TRBD1 covers 9 bases. The junction had 9 bases not matched to a gene; V was cut back by 2 bases and J by 7 bases. The germline V gene has CDR1 KGHDR and CDR2 SFDVKD. CDR3 length equals 16 residues. CDR3 DNA: TGTGCCACCAGTGATTCGACAGGGGGGATTGTGAATACGCAGTATTTT. It codes for CATSDSTGGIVNTQYF.

In this sample, this clonotype turned up once. The V call is TRBV27, the J call TRBJ2-1, with D possibly called TRBD1 or TRBD2 (5 bases each). The CDR3 is made up of 11 amino acids. CDR1 and CDR2 (germline): MNHEY, SMNVEV (reference sequence). Trimming left V 3 bases short and J 14 bases short, with 11 bases between. The CDR3 spells CASSLGDGEFF. The CDR3 DNA sequence: TGTGCCAGCAGTTTGGGGGATGGGGAGTTCTTC.

This clonotype was detected only a few times. The rearrangement links TRBV4-1 to TRBJ1-2, with 8 bases aligning to TRBD1. V lost 2 bases to trimming and J lost 5 bases; unmatched junction nucleotides: 4. Germline V lookup: CDR1 MGHRA, CDR2 YSYEKL. This CDR3 is built from 14 residues. In nucleotides, the CDR3 is TGCGCCAGCAGCCAAATACAGGGGGATTATGGCTACACCTTC. Translated, it gives CASSQIQGDYGYTF.

The chain recombines TRBV7-9 with TRBJ2-1, with D hard to call. Per germline, CDR1 SEHNR and CDR2 FQNEAQ (reference sequence). The CDR3 is made up of 16 amino acids. V was shortened by 3 bases and J by 5 bases, with 17 bases between the two germline ends. CDR3 protein: CASSFDGPGLHNEQFF. Written as DNA, the CDR3 is TGTGCCAGCAGCTTCGACGGCCCGGGCCTACACAATGAGCAGTTCTTC.

The chain has TRBV7-8 and TRBJ2-1, with D perhaps matching TRBD2 (6 bases). In germline, CDR1 is SGHVS, CDR2 FQNEAQ. The V and J ends lost 4 bases and 7 bases respectively, with 23 bases between them. The CDR3 loop spans 17 amino acids. The CDR3 reads CASSSGGWTSPGNEQFF. The CDR3 DNA reads as TGTGCCAGCAGCTCCGGGGGATGGACTTCCCCGGGGAATGAGCAGTTCTTC.

This CDR3 reads CASSGPTGTSGVWYNEQFF. CDR3 bases: TGTGCCAGCAGCGGGCCGACCGGGACTAGTGGGGTATGGTACAATGAGCAGTTCTTC. The V gene is TRBV9, the J gene TRBJ2-1; 8 bases map to TRBD2. The CDR3 has 19 amino acids. The J segment lost 4 bases and the V segment lost 3 bases, leaving 18 bases of the junction unmatched. Germline CDR1 is SGDLS and CDR2 is YYNGEE.

This sequence joins TRBV18 and TRBJ1-5; possibly TRBD1 for D (5 bases). V was cut by 8 bases and J by 4 bases, with 15 bases left in between. The CDR3 is 14 amino acids. The germline CDR1 and CDR2 sequences are KGHSH and LQKENI. CDR3 region: CASRGSLENQPQHF. The DNA of the CDR3 is TGTGCCAGCCGGGGGTCATTAGAGAATCAGCCCCAGCATTTT.

The chain links TRBV15 to TRBJ2-1; 9 nucleotides agree with TRBD2. From germline, CDR1 is LNHNV and CDR2 YYDKDF (reference sequence). The trim removed 2 bases at V and 3 bases at J, leaving 8 bases unmatched. The CDR3 runs to 17 residues. In nucleotides, the CDR3 is TGTGCCACCAGCAGACCCCGAGCGGGAGGACTCTACAATGAGCAGTTCTTC. Its protein is CATSRPRAGGLYNEQFF.

The V call is TRBV6-2 or TRBV6-3, the J call TRBJ1-5; maybe TRBD1 (6 bases). This CDR3 contains 18 residues. CDR1 and CDR2 (germline): MNHEY, SVGEGT. The V end lost 2 bases, the J end lost 0 bases, and 17 bases lay between the germline ends. The CDR3 region has the DNA TGTGCCAGCAGTTACGAAGTGGACAGATCCTATAGCAATCAGCCCCAGCATTTT. As protein: CASSYEVDRSYSNQPQHF.

The chain links TRBV7-8 to TRBJ1-3, with a tentative D call TRBD1 (5 bases). The CDR3 spans 15 residues. V lost 2 bases and J 2 bases, leaving 10 bases between the germline ends. From germline, CDR1 is SGHVS and CDR2 FQNEAQ. CDR3 residues: CASSLTAGPGNTIYF. The CDR3 DNA reads as TGTGCCAGCAGCTTAACGGCAGGGCCTGGAAACACCATATATTTT.

V gene TRBV2 combines with J gene TRBJ2-2; the D gene is possibly TRBD2 (6 bases). This CDR3 has 16 amino acids. The V gene lost 7 bases and the J gene lost 5 bases, with 20 bases spanning the gap. Looked up from germline, CDR1 is SNHLY and CDR2 is FYNNEI. CDR3 region: CASTPDGGGRTGELFF. Written as DNA, the CDR3 is TGTGCCAGCACCCCGGATGGGGGAGGACGAACCGGGGAGCTGTTTTTT.

This chain links TRBV28 with TRBJ2-7; no reliable D call. Germline V lookup: CDR1 MDHEN, CDR2 SYDVKM. V was clipped by 4 bases and J by 2 bases, with 12 bases between them. The CDR3 is 14 amino acids. DNA of the CDR3: TGTGCCAGCAGTTACCGGGTCCAAACCTACGAGCAGTACTTC. Amino acids: CASSYRVQTYEQYF.

The chain employs TRBV10-1 and TRBJ1-5, with TRBD1 matching 7 bases. J was trimmed by 7 bases and V by 6 bases; bases with no gene match: 12. Looked up from germline, CDR1 is WNHNN and CDR2 is SYGVQD (reference sequence). The CDR3 spans 15 residues. CDR3 residues: CASSHTDRVKQPQHF. Written as DNA, the CDR3 is TGCGCCAGCAGCCATACAGACAGGGTCAAGCAGCCCCAGCATTTT.

The V and J genes are TRBV19 and TRBJ1-1; 9 bases agree with TRBD1. V shed 6 bases, J shed 4 bases, and the junction held 6 bases outside the gene matches. The V gene's germline CDR1 is LNHDA and CDR2 SQIVND (reference sequence). The CDR3 is 14 amino acids. CDR3 nucleotides: TGTGCCAGTAGCCTACCGACAGGGGGCACTGAAGCTTTCTTT. It specifies CASSLPTGGTEAFF.

There are a few counts of this clonotype. This rearrangement joins TRBV12-3 or TRBV12-4 to TRBJ2-1; TRBD1 aligns across 7 bases. There are 13 residues in the CDR3. V lost 6 bases to trimming and J lost 3 bases; unmatched junction nucleotides: 2. The CDR3 region has the DNA TGTGCCAGCAGACGACAGGGCTACAATGAGCAGTTCTTC. Translating gives CASRRQGYNEQFF.

The chain links TRBV15 to TRBJ2-7; possibly TRBD1 or TRBD2 for D (5 bases each). The length of the CDR3 is 15 residues. V was shortened by 1 base and J by 2 bases, with 12 bases between the two germline ends. Germline lookup yields CDR1 LNHNV and CDR2 YYDKDF (reference sequence). The CDR3 sequence is CATSRGGTPTYEQYF. DNA for the CDR3: TGTGCCACCAGCAGAGGTGGGACGCCTACCTACGAGCAGTACTTC.